This T cell receptor (beta chain) was sequenced for a study of T-cell reconstitution after alpha-beta-depleted transplantation in children. Findings of the study overall: When one year had passed after transplant, most T-cell counts and diversity came from newly produced T cells. Surviving recipient cells, namely T cells and thymic progenitors, were the source of high day-60 TCRbeta diversity in some patients.

As it was prepared, the TCRbeta library received unique molecular identifiers. MiXCR, run by TCRdb on the PCR reads, gives a single entry per CDR3 protein. Of fewer than 350,000 distinct CDR3 sequences listed, over 7% are singletons. Deletions cut 1 base from V and 3 bases from J, with 7 bases between. Germline-derived CDR1 and CDR2 are SGHAT and FQNNGV. CDR3 length: 14 residues. The sample holds many counts of this clonotype. Its antigen is unknown. This TCR was sampled from a female patient aged 2-9 years who had a stem cell transplant for Fanconi anemia, so the T cells may come from the graft donor. The sequencing here drew on peripheral blood, taken 360 days after TCRalphabeta/CD19-depleted stem cell transplant. J is TRBJ2-1 and V is TRBV11-2, with D unclear. The CDR3 loop is CASSLARDYNEQFF. CDR3 in DNA: TGTGCCAGCAGCTTAGCTCGCGACTACAATGAGCAGTTCTTC.